This T cell receptor beta chain was recovered during a study of spatial heterogeneity in lung cancer. About the research overall: There were, on average, more than 9.5 raw-read appearances for each unique TCR and UMI combination.

Time point noted: sample taken at primary tumor resection. Unsorted samples of tumor, nontumor lung or frozen PBMC had their whole RNA sequenced. Study-wide points: Counts of expanded alpha and beta TCRs within tumors tracked the tumor nonsynonymous mutation count.

This clonotype is judged medium-sized (0.01 to 0.1%). Its antigen is undetermined. In a library made to pick up alpha chains, this beta chain is a stray read with a size that means little. TCRdb itself ran the 5' RACE reads through MiXCR, one entry per CDR3 protein. The data contain around 18,000 distinct CDR3 sequences, approximately 9.6% of them singletons. Germline V gives CDR1 SGHRS, CDR2 YFSETQ. This CDR3 comprises 13 residues. V lost 3 bases, J lost 8 bases, and 11 bases lay in between. This sample comprised lung tumor tissue, obtained at surgery. V is TRBV5-1 and J is TRBJ2-2, with D perhaps matching TRBD1 or TRBD2 (5 bases each). This clonotype originated in a female donor with early-stage non-small cell lung cancer. CDR3: CASSSAREGELFF. In nucleotides, the CDR3 is TGCGCCAGCAGCTCCGCCAGGGAGGGGGAGCTGTTTTTT.